Listed below are T cell receptor beta chains from one sample, sequenced in a study of T cells in localized non-small cell lung cancer. TCRdb keeps only in-frame clones here, not all; method: immunoSEQ multiplex PCR. Among under 150,000 clones, roughly 90% were seen once, and the ten largest hold around 1.7%. The starting material was peripheral blood, obtained before any cancer treatment. The origin of the receptors is an older female donor with stage I lung adenocarcinoma. CDR3s include the opening cysteine and the closing phenylalanine or tryptophan. The D gene is left open where the match is weak. Only some rows state a clone size, as once, few, many or a class for expanded clones.

NA	TRBV7-9	NA	TRBJ2-5	TGTGCCAGCAGAGACTCGGGAGAGACCCAGTACTTC	CASRDSGETQYF
TRBD2	TRBV9	NA	TRBJ2-7	TGTGCCAGCAGCGACTTAGCGGGAGCGGGCGAGCAGTACTTC	CASSDLAGAGEQYF
TRBD1	TRBV19	NA	TRBJ1-2	TGTGCCAGTTACCAAATTTCCGGGACAGGGGCGGGCTATGGCTACACCTTC	CASYQISGTGAGYGYTF
TRBD2	TRBV11-2	NA	TRBJ2-7	TGTGCCAGCAGCCTCACTAGCGGGAGGGACGAGCAGTACTTC	CASSLTSGRDEQYF
NA	TRBV5-3	few	TRBJ2-7	TGTGCCAGAAGCTTGCAGGAAAGGGCCAGCCCCTACGAGCAGTACTTC	CARSLQERASPYEQYF
NA	TRBV2	NA	TRBJ1-4	TGTGCCAGCAGATTGTTCGGGACAACTAATGAAAAACTGTTTTTT	CASRLFGTTNEKLFF
TRBD2	TRBV5-4	NA	TRBJ2-5	TGTGCCAGCAGCCTCGGGTTAGCGGGAGGGTCTGATAAAGAGACCCAGTACTTC	CASSLGLAGGSDKETQYF
TRBD2	TRBV27	NA	TRBJ2-1	TGTGCCAGCACCCCAACTAGCGTCAATGAGCAGTTCTTC	CASTPTSVNEQFF
NA	TRBV5-6	NA	TRBJ2-3	TGTGCCAGCAGCTTGGGCGGGTTTAGGGATACGCAGTATTTT	CASSLGGFRDTQYF
NA	TRBV7-2	NA	TRBJ2-1	TGTGCCAGCAGCTTAGCGTTGCTTGAGCAGTTCTTC	CASSLALLEQFF
TRBD2	TRBV11-2	NA	TRBJ2-2	TGTGCCAGCAGCCTACCTAGCGGGAGAGCCGGGGAGCTGTTTTTT	CASSLPSGRAGELFF
TRBD2	TRBV2	once	TRBJ2-1	TGTGCCAGCAGATCTCTAGCGGGCCTTTACAATGAGCAGTTCTTC	CASRSLAGLYNEQFF
TRBD1	TRBV7-2	NA	TRBJ2-2	TGTGCCAGCAGCTTAAATGCGGGACAGGCCAACACCGGGGAGCTGTTTTTT	CASSLNAGQANTGELFF
TRBD2	TRBV19	few	TRBJ2-7	TGTGCCAGTAAAGGGTCACCGGGACTAGCGGCCACCTACGAGCAGTACTTC	CASKGSPGLAATYEQYF